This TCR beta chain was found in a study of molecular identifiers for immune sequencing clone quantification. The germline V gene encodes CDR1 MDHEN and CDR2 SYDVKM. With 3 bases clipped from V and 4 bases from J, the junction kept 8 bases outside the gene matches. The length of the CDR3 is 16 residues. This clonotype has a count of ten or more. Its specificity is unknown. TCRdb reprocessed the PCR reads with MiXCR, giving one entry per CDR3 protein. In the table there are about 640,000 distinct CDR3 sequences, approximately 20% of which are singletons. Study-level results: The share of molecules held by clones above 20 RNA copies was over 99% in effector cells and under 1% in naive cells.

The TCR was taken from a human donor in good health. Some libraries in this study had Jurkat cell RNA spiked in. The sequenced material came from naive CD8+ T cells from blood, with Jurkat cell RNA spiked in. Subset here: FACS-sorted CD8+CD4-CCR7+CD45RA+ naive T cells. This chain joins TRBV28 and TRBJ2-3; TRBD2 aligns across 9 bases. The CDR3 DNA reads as TGTGCCAGCAGTTTTCATAGCGGGAGTAAGTCAGATACGCAGTATTTT. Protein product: CASSFHSGSKSDTQYF. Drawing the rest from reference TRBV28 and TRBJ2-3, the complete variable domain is DVKVTQSSRYLVKRTGEKVFLECVQDMDHENMFWYRQDPGLGLRLIYFSYDVKMKEKGDIPEGYSVSREKKERFSLILESASTNQTSMYLCASSFHSGSKSDTQYFGPGTRLTVL.